A single sample gave rise to the 22 T cell receptor beta chains below, sequenced in a study of cytomegalovirus exposure and HLA in healthy donors. The study ran its PCR with 60 Vbeta and 13 Jbeta primers. The protocol was immunoSEQ multiplex PCR, while the TCRdb copy is restricted to in-frame clones and leaves out a portion. This table has around 190,000 clones, 75% to 85% appearing once. The sample was PBMCs. The receptor source for this set is a woman in her thirties in good health and CMV-seropositive.

This clone was observed once. This chain links TRBV7-6 with TRBJ2-1; 9 bases align to TRBD2. The CDR3 loop spans 19 amino acids. Germline V gene lookup returns CDR1 SGHVS and CDR2 FNYEAQ. V was pared by 2 bases and J by 8 bases, with 19 bases of the junction left unmatched. The CDR3: CASSLRGRWAGGGRDEQFF. Here the CDR3 DNA reads TGTGCCAGCAGCTTAAGGGGGAGGTGGGCGGGAGGGGGTCGGGATGAGCAGTTCTTC.

The rearrangement joins TRBV6-1 to TRBJ1-2; D possibly corresponds to TRBD1 (5 bases). Trimming took 8 bases from V and 5 from J, leaving 21 bases between them. This CDR3 has 15 residues. Germline V gene lookup returns CDR1 MNHNS and CDR2 SASEGT. The CDR3 region is CASVTIWGVLYGYTF. DNA for the CDR3: TGTGCCAGCGTGACGATTTGGGGGGTTCTATATGGCTACACCTTC.

This clone was recorded only once. The J gene is TRBJ1-3, the V gene TRBV4-1, with D possibly TRBD1 on 6 matching bases. The CDR3 totals 17 residues. V was trimmed by 0 bases and J by 0 bases, leaving 12 bases between them. Germline V lookup: CDR1 MGHRA, CDR2 YSYEKL. The CDR3 coding sequence is TGCGCCAGCAGCCAAGAGGGGGGGGCCTACTCTGGAAACACCATATATTTT. It specifies CASSQEGGAYSGNTIYF.

The chain carries TRBV7-9 and TRBJ1-4; D gene uncertain. Germline V gene data show CDR1 as SEHNR and CDR2 as FQNEAQ (reference sequence). The CDR3 is made up of 14 amino acids. The V end lost 1 base, the J end lost 4 bases, and 7 bases lay between the germline ends. The CDR3 sequence: CASSLGYGNEKLFF. As DNA, the CDR3 is TGTGCCAGCAGCTTAGGATACGGTAATGAAAAACTGTTTTTT. Full variable domain (remainder filled in from reference TRBV7-9 and TRBJ1-4): DTGVSQNPRHKITKRGQNVTFRCDPISEHNRLYWYRQTLGQGPEFLTYFQNEAQLEKSRLLSDRFSAERPKGSFSTLEIQRTEQGDSAMYLCASSLGYGNEKLFFGSGTQLSVL.

In its sample, this clone was seen a few times. The chain recombines TRBV9 with TRBJ2-3; 9 bases align to TRBD2. Germline CDR1 and CDR2: SGDLS and YYNGEE. V shed 2 bases, J shed 5 bases, and the junction held 3 bases outside the gene matches. The CDR3 has 14 residues. The CDR3 sequence: CASSVQLAGDTQYF. The CDR3 DNA sequence: TGTGCCAGCAGCGTTCAACTAGCGGGAGATACGCAGTATTTT.

The chain uses TRBV5-1 and TRBJ1-1; 7 bases agree with TRBD1. The J segment lost 0 bases and the V segment lost 2 bases, leaving 4 bases of the junction unmatched. Germline CDR1 is SGHRS and CDR2 is YFSETQ. The CDR3 is made up of 15 amino acids. CDR3 amino acids: CASSLGQAMNTEAFF. CDR3 DNA sequence: TGCGCCAGCAGCTTAGGACAGGCCATGAACACTGAAGCTTTCTTT.

The chain joins TRBV7-8 to TRBJ2-7, with 7 bases that match TRBD2. Germline loops: CDR1 SGHVS, CDR2 FQNEAQ. The CDR3 sequence is 15 residues long. With 4 bases clipped from V and 3 bases from J, the junction kept 9 bases outside the gene matches. CDR3 amino acids: CASSSPTSSLYEQYF. CDR3 nucleotides: TGTGCCAGCAGCTCCCCGACTAGCAGCCTCTACGAGCAGTACTTC.

The CDR3 reads CASSPGGAEDTEAFF. The CDR3 DNA reads as TGTGCCAGCAGTCCCGGGGGGGCTGAGGACACTGAAGCTTTCTTT. This chain joins TRBV6-5 and TRBJ1-1, with D maybe TRBD1 (6 bases). Trimming removed 5 bases at V and 3 bases at J, with 16 bases between. Looked up from germline, CDR1 is MNHEY and CDR2 is SVGAGI. The length of the CDR3 is 15 residues.

The rearrangement joins TRBV7-2 to TRBJ2-3; a weak D match, TRBD2 (6 bases). CDR1 and CDR2 from the germline V gene are SGHTA and FQGNSA. CDR3 length equals 13 residues. V dropped 3 bases and J dropped 4 bases, with 8 bases sitting between them. The CDR3 region has the DNA TGTGCCAGCAGCTTTTCGGGGGCAGATACGCAGTATTTT. Protein sequence: CASSFSGADTQYF. Full variable domain (outside the CDR3, taken from reference TRBV7-2 and TRBJ2-3): GAGVSQSPSNKVTEKGKDVELRCDPISGHTALYWYRQSLGQGLEFLIYFQGNSAPDKSGLPSDRFSAERTGGSVSTLTIQRTQQEDSAVYLCASSFSGADTQYFGPGTRLTVL.

The chain couples TRBV30 to TRBJ1-4; TRBD1 matches 7 bases. The CDR3 consists of 13 residues. Per germline, CDR1 GTSNPN and CDR2 SVGIG (reference sequence). After removal of 7 bases from V and 0 bases from J, the junction contained 2 bases not matched to a gene. The CDR3 nucleotides read TGTGCCTCCGACAGGGCAACTAATGAAAAACTGTTTTTT. The encoded protein is CASDRATNEKLFF. Filled out from reference TRBV30 and TRBJ1-4, the complete variable domain reads SQTIHQWPATLVQPVGSPLSLECTVEGTSNPNLYWYRQAAGRGLQLLFYSVGIGQISSEVPQNLSASRPQDRQFILSSKKLLLSDSGFYLCASDRATNEKLFFGSGTQLSVL.

This clone was seen only once. This CDR3 is CASSFHTRDTQYF. CDR3 nucleotides: TGTGCCAGCAGCTTTCACACCAGGGATACGCAGTATTTT. The V call is TRBV13, the J call TRBJ2-3; no definite D call. Germline CDR1 and CDR2: PRHDT and FYEKMQ (reference sequence). There are 13 residues in the CDR3. V gave up 3 bases and J gave up 6 bases, with 10 bases separating them. The full variable domain, with the rest looked up from reference TRBV13 and TRBJ2-3, is AAGVIQSPRHLIKEKRETATLKCYPIPRHDTVYWYQQGPGQDPQFLISFYEKMQSDKGSIPDRFSAQQFSDYHSELNMSSLELGDSALYFCASSFHTRDTQYFGPGTRLTVL.

The rearrangement uses TRBV28 and TRBJ1-3; D is uncertain. Per the germline V gene, CDR1 is MDHEN and CDR2 is SYDVKM. The CDR3 totals 17 residues. Trimming cost V 5 bases and J 0 bases, with 17 bases left between them. The CDR3 nucleotides are TGTGCCAGCAGTCCAATCGGGGAACGGGGCTCTGGAAACACCATATATTTT. This translates into CASSPIGERGSGNTIYF.

The V call is TRBV6-1, the J call TRBJ1-2; D is unclear. Trimming pared 2 bases from V and 7 bases from J, leaving 14 bases between. This CDR3 has 14 amino acids. Germline V gene data show CDR1 as MNHNS and CDR2 as SASEGT. This CDR3 is CASSESSGGGGYTF. As DNA, the CDR3 is TGTGCCAGCAGTGAAAGTTCCGGAGGCGGTGGCTACACCTTC.

The chain combines TRBV6-8 with TRBJ2-1, with D unresolved. Germline CDR1 and CDR2: MNHGY and SAAAGT. CDR3 length equals 14 residues. The V and J ends lost 5 bases and 8 bases respectively, with 16 bases between them. CDR3 coding DNA: TGTGCCAGCAGTCGTCGGGTTCTCCGAGATGAGCAGTTCTTC. Encoded protein: CASSRRVLRDEQFF.

This clone was seen more than once but under ten times. CDR3 sequence: CASSQETMGYTF. The DNA of the CDR3 is TGTGCCAGCAGTCAAGAAACAATGGGCTACACCTTC. The chain couples TRBV28 to TRBJ1-2; D gene unclear. This CDR3 contains 12 residues. The germline V gene encodes CDR1 MDHEN and CDR2 SYDVKM. V dropped 5 bases and J dropped 8 bases, with 12 bases sitting between them.

The V call is TRBV11-2, the J call TRBJ1-2; the D is unclear. The CDR3 is 13 amino acids. Germline-derived CDR1 and CDR2 are SGHAT and FQNNGV. The V end lost 7 bases, the J end lost 3 bases, and 12 bases lay between the germline ends. The CDR3 DNA follows: TGTGCCAGCACCTACCAAGGAGACTATGGCTACACCTTC. Protein: CASTYQGDYGYTF.

V gene TRBV4-1 combines with J gene TRBJ1-1; TRBD1 aligns across 9 bases. This CDR3 is built from 13 residues. Germline assignment: CDR1 MGHRA and CDR2 YSYEKL. V lost 5 bases, J lost 10 bases, and 8 bases stayed unmatched. The DNA for the CDR3 is TGCGCCAGCAGCTACTACAGGGGGCGTCGAGCTTTCTTT. Protein: CASSYYRGRRAFF.

Of note for this clone: The same CDR3 also results from other DNA sequences found in this sample. V and J are TRBV6-4 and TRBJ2-2, with 7 nucleotides matching TRBD1. Trimming took 4 bases from V and 4 from J; bases not matched to a gene: 0. This CDR3 comprises 13 residues. In germline, CDR1 is MRHNA, CDR2 SNTAGT. CDR3 bases: TGTGCCAGCAGTGGACAGGGCACCGGGGAGCTGTTTTTT. Its protein product is CASSGQGTGELFF.

The chain links TRBV10-3 to TRBJ2-3; D perhaps matches TRBD1 (5 bases). Trimming cost V 3 bases and J 1 base, with 17 bases left between them. Germline lookup yields CDR1 ENHRY and CDR2 SYGVKD. The CDR3 is made up of 17 amino acids. In DNA, the CDR3 is TGTGCCATCAGTGACCTTACCACAGGAGACCGCACAGATACGCAGTATTTT. Protein: CAISDLTTGDRTDTQYF.

The CDR3 nucleotides are TGTGCCAGCAGCGTAACCCCACCCAGGGTAGCGGCCTACGAGCAGTACTTC. Amino acids: CASSVTPPRVAAYEQYF. The rearrangement joins TRBV9 to TRBJ2-7; the D gene is possibly TRBD2 (6 bases). The germline V and J ends were trimmed by 1 base and 2 bases, with 19 bases remaining between them. Germline CDR1 is SGDLS and CDR2 is YYNGEE. The CDR3 loop spans 17 amino acids.

V and J are TRBV5-1 and TRBJ2-2; D call uncertain. V dropped 3 bases and J dropped 9 bases, with 24 bases sitting between them. The CDR3 covers 17 residues. Germline loops: CDR1 SGHRS, CDR2 YFSETQ. CDR3 bases: TGCGCCAGCAGCTACCAACTACGAGGTAATATACACCGGGAGCTGTTTTTT. It specifies CASSYQLRGNIHRELFF.

The chain links TRBV10-1 to TRBJ2-5, with 7 bases aligning to TRBD1. Germline V gene lookup returns CDR1 WNHNN and CDR2 SYGVQD (reference sequence). The CDR3 sequence is 13 residues long. The J segment lost 4 bases and the V segment lost 5 bases, leaving 4 bases of the junction unmatched. CDR3 region: CASSRQGGETQYF. In DNA form, the CDR3 reads TGCGCCAGCAGTCGACAGGGTGGAGAGACCCAGTACTTC.